These 3 T cell receptor beta chains were all obtained from the same sample, sequenced in a study of vaccination and CD4 T cells after COVID-19. Their cognate antigens are unknown. Regarding treatment: roughly 10-day PBMC culture with coronavirus spike peptide pools or control peptides (ViraFEST assay). Oncomine TCR Beta short-read sequencing was applied to DNA from cultured CD4+ T cells. TCRdb reprocessed the PCR reads via MiXCR and lists one record per CDR3 protein. This table has around 20,000 distinct CDR3 sequences, over 60% appearing once. Sequenced material: CD4+ T cells from blood, cultured in vitro. Receptors originate from a human donor who had recovered from COVID-19.

This chain links TRBV28 with TRBJ1-2; 10 bases match TRBD1. The V gene's germline CDR1 is MDHEN and CDR2 SYDVKM. The CDR3 consists of 16 residues. The junction had 10 bases not matched to a gene; V was cut back by 5 bases and J by 4 bases. CDR3 loop: CASSPWDRGGSYGYTF. For the CDR3, the DNA is TGTGCCAGCAGTCCCTGGGACAGGGGAGGGAGCTATGGCTACACCTTC.

The CDR3 here is CSARDPHRTVGNTIYF. The DNA of the CDR3 is TGCAGTGCTAGAGATCCCCACAGGACAGTTGGAAACACCATATATTTT. The chain uses TRBV20-1 and TRBJ1-3, with D possibly matching TRBD1 (6 bases). This CDR3 has 16 residues. V was cut by 0 bases and J by 3 bases, with 15 bases left in between. The V gene's germline CDR1 is DFQATT and CDR2 SNEGSKA (reference sequence).

The CDR3 sequence is CASSFKGLAGPFYNEQFF. As DNA, the CDR3 is TGTGCCAGCAGTTTTAAGGGACTAGCGGGACCGTTCTACAATGAGCAGTTCTTC. The rearrangement joins TRBV27 to TRBJ2-1; 13 bases align to TRBD2. The V segment lost 3 bases and the J segment 3 bases; nucleotides outside the gene matches: 8. There are 18 residues in the CDR3. Looked up from germline, CDR1 is MNHEY and CDR2 is SMNVEV (reference sequence).